The 6 T cell receptor beta chains listed next were all sequenced from one sample in a study of T-cell reconstitution after alpha-beta-depleted transplantation in children. Unique molecular identifiers featured in how the TCRbeta library was prepared. One entry per CDR3 protein results from TCRdb running MiXCR on the PCR reads. This table holds 300,000 to 400,000 distinct CDR3 sequences, about 16% found once. The sequences come from PBMCs, mostly from graft donor cells, collected 360 days after TCRalphabeta/CD19-depleted stem cell transplant. Source of these receptors: a male patient aged 2 to 10 who had a stem cell transplant for acute lymphoblastic leukemia, so the T cells may come from the graft donor.

This clonotype was seen a few times. The rearrangement links TRBV28 to TRBJ2-5; 8 bases agree with TRBD1. The germline V gene encodes CDR1 MDHEN and CDR2 SYDVKM. The CDR3 sequence is 14 residues long. Trimming took 5 bases from V and 5 from J; bases not matched to a gene: 7. CDR3: CASSTRTGWETQYF. The CDR3 nucleotides read TGTGCCAGCAGTACCCGGACAGGGTGGGAGACCCAGTACTTC.

A few counts support this clonotype. The V gene is TRBV4-2, the J gene TRBJ2-7; D perhaps matches TRBD2 (5 bases). CDR1 is LGHNA, CDR2 YNFKEQ, per germline. The CDR3 consists of 13 residues. The ends were cut back, 4 bases at V and 3 bases at J, with 10 bases in the middle. The CDR3 is CASSRLLGYEQYF. For the CDR3, the DNA is TGTGCCAGCAGCCGGTTACTAGGCTACGAGCAGTACTTC.

The chain couples TRBV7-2 to TRBJ2-5; TRBD2 aligns across 7 bases. The CDR3 extends over 14 amino acids. J lost 4 bases, V lost 5 bases, and 7 bases had no gene match. Germline V lookup: CDR1 SGHTA, CDR2 FQGNSA. Here the CDR3 reads CASSPGLVLETQYF. CDR3 DNA sequence: TGTGCCAGCAGCCCCGGACTAGTGTTAGAGACCCAGTACTTC.

V is TRBV10-3 and J is TRBJ2-7, with D uncertain. This CDR3 is built from 14 residues. The V and J ends lost 2 bases and 2 bases respectively, with 10 bases between them. Germline V gene data show CDR1 as ENHRY and CDR2 as SYGVKD. The CDR3 loop reads CAISEQLPTYEQYF. Here the CDR3 DNA reads TGTGCCATCAGTGAGCAGCTCCCCACCTACGAGCAGTACTTC.

The chain employs TRBV5-6 and TRBJ1-1; a weak D match, TRBD1 (5 bases). Germline-derived CDR1 and CDR2 are SGHDT and YYEEEE. The CDR3 loop spans 14 amino acids. V was pared by 5 bases and J by 6 bases, with 17 bases between. The CDR3 bases are TGTGCCAGCAGTCGCCTGGGGGTCGTGCCTGAAGCTTTCTTT. It codes for CASSRLGVVPEAFF.

V is TRBV7-6 and J is TRBJ2-3; D is unresolved. This CDR3 comprises 16 residues. Between the trimmed V and J ends, which lost 7 bases and 0 bases, there was a span of 17 bases. Germline values: CDR1 SGHVS, CDR2 FNYEAQ. In DNA, the CDR3 is TGTGCCAGCACCACCCTCACTGGAAAAAGCACAGATACGCAGTATTTT. Protein sequence: CASTTLTGKSTDTQYF.